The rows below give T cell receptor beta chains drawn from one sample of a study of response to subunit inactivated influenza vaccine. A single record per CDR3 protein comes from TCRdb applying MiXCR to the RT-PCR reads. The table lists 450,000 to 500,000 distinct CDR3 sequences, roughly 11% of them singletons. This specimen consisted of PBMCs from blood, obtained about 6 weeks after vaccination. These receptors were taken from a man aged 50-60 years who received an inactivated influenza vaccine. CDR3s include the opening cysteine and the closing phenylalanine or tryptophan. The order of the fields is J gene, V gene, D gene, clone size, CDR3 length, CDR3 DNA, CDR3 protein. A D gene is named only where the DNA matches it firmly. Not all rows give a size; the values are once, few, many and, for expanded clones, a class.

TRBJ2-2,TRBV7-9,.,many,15,TGTGCCAGCAGCTTAGGACACGCGAACACCGGGGAGCTGTTTTTT,CASSLGHANTGELFF
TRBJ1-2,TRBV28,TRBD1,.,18,TGTGCCAGCATCCCCACCGGGCAGGGGGTGGTTGTGTCGCATGGCTACACCTTC,CASIPTGQGVVVSHGYTF
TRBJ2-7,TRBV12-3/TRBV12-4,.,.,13,TGTGCCAGCAGTTTGGGACCGCGGGACGAGCAGTACTTC,CASSLGPRDEQYF
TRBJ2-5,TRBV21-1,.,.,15,TGTGCCAGCAGCAAAGACCGGGATGACCAAGAGACCCAGTACTTC,CASSKDRDDQETQYF
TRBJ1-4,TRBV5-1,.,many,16,TGCGCCAGCAGCTCCTATTCCGGGACTGAGTATGAAAAACTGTTTTTT,CASSSYSGTEYEKLFF
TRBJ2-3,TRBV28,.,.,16,TGTGCCAGCAGTCCCATGACACCCCCAGGGACAGATACGCAGTATTTT,CASSPMTPPGTDTQYF
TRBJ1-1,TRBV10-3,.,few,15,TGTGCCATCAGTGAGAGGGCGGGACCGAACACTGAAGCTTTCTTT,CAISERAGPNTEAFF
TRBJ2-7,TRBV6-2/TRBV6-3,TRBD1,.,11,TGTGCCAGCAGCAGGACAGGTGAGCAGTACTTC,CASSRTGEQYF
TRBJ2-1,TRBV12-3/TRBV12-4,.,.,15,TGTGCCAGCAGTTGGGGGAGCCCCCTCTACAATGAGCAGTTCTTC,CASSWGSPLYNEQFF
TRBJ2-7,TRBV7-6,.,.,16,TGTGCCAGCAGCCTCGTTCCGGTCGACCCCCTCTACGAGCAGTACTTC,CASSLVPVDPLYEQYF
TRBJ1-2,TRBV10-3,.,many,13,TGTGCCATCAGTGAACCAGAATTCACAGACTACACCTTC,CAISEPEFTDYTF
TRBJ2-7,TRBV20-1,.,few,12,TGCAGTGCTAGAGGGTCGGGCTACGAGCAGTACTTC,CSARGSGYEQYF
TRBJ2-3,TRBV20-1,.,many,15,TGCAGTGCTAGGAGGGGGGGGGGTAGCACAGATACGCAGTATTTT,CSARRGGGSTDTQYF
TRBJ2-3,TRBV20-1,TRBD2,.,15,TGCAGTGCTAGAGGGGGGGGGGGAGCAACAGATACGCAGTATTTT,CSARGGGGATDTQYF
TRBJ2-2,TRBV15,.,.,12,TGTGCCACCAGCAGAGCCTCCGGGGAGCTGTTTTTT,CATSRASGELFF
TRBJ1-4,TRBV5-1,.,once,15,TGCGCCAGCAGCCAAGAGGGCTTTAGTCCCGAAAAACTGTTTTTT,CASSQEGFSPEKLFF